This T cell receptor beta chain emerged from a study of radiotherapy plus CTLA-4 blockade in lung cancer. Study-wide context: With 31% of patients having disease control, objective responses were seen in about 18%. General study findings and limits: Early clonal dynamics of blood T cells, together with interferon-beta, were reported as the best response predictor.

The CDR3 length is 14 residues. The ends were cut back, 10 bases at V and 4 bases at J, with 14 bases in the middle. Germline V gives CDR1 SEHNR, CDR2 FQNEAQ (reference sequence). Notes on this clone: Its antigen is still unknown.

TCRdb keeps only in-frame clones here, not all; method: immunoSEQ multiplex PCR. The sample has roughly 50,000 clones, approximately 85% seen once. The chain carries TRBV7-9 and TRBJ2-6; tentative D call: TRBD1 (5 bases). The specimen comprised peripheral blood, sampled from a patient treated with radiotherapy plus ipilimumab. The source of this sequence is a human donor with non-small cell lung cancer who had stable disease on radiotherapy plus ipilimumab. DNA of the CDR3: TGTGCCAACGATAGGGGTTCCGGGGCCAACGTCCTGACTTTC. Translating it yields CANDRGSGANVLTF.